The source of this T cell receptor (beta chain) is a study of early T cells in non-severe SARS-CoV-2 infection. The CDR3 runs 14 residues. Trimming shortened V by 0 bases and J by 2 bases, and 7 bases separated the two germline ends. Germline V gene data show CDR1 as MNHNS and CDR2 as SASEGT. The TCR library protocol was used to attach unique molecular identifiers. These identifiers were attached to individual cDNA molecules. TCRdb processed the 5' RACE reads anew with MiXCR; each CDR3 protein has one entry. The sample records around 80,000 distinct CDR3 sequences, approximately 13% being singletons. For this clonotype: Its antigen is still unknown.

General observations from the study: Lookups in VDJdb leaned toward anti-spike CD8 responses and missed private and CD4 specificities.

The sequence was collected from an adult who was a healthcare worker with PCR-confirmed SARS-CoV-2 infection or an uninfected control (not recorded which). The chain has TRBV6-1 and TRBJ1-2; D might be TRBD1 (5 bases). The sample comprised whole blood. As DNA, the CDR3 is TGTGCCAGCAGTGAAGCGCCAGGGAACTATGGCTACACCTTC. It codes for CASSEAPGNYGYTF.